This TCR beta chain originates from a study of T cells in women clearing cervical HPV infection. Overall study context: Controls gave blood once infection was undetectable; cases at lesion identification.

In regard to this clone: Antigen unknown. Read sequence stops 3 residues before the CDR3 end, and the germline J gene provides the missing end.

This CDR3 has 15 amino acids. Germline V CDR1 and CDR2: KGHSH, LQKENI. This table comes from immunoSEQ multiplex PCR, and its TCRdb copy is limited to in-frame clones, with some not included. This table holds around 22,000 clones. Study-level points and caveats: T-cell numbers per sample were unknown and may explain richness differences.

Input material: blood buffy coat. The sequence derives from a woman aged 18-69 years with a cervical HPV16 infection that either progressed to CIN3+ or cleared (not recorded which). The rearrangement links TRBV18 to TRBJ2-4; perhaps TRBD2 as D (6 bases). The CDR3: CASSPQRDSMKGQYF. The CDR3 DNA, read in part, is TGTGCCAGCTCACCACAGAGGGACTCTATGAAGGGT.